These T cell receptor beta chains were read from a single sample in a study of T-cell memory formation after mild COVID-19. TCRdb ran MiXCR on the 5' RACE reads and lists one entry per CDR3 protein. This sample has around 530,000 distinct CDR3 sequences, with about a fifth found just once. Sequenced input: PBMCs or a T cell subset sorted from them (not recorded which). The receptor source for this set is an adult woman who had mild COVID-19 (a few samples of this study predate the infection). Cell type and time point are not known. Each CDR3 is given without its conserved first and last residue. Fields, in order: V gene, CDR3 protein.

TRBV20-1 | SARGTGGLDYGYT
TRBV9 | ASSESGKETQY
TRBV20-1 | SAREAGLRPETQY
TRBV29-1 | SVESRLGIPDTQY
TRBV12-3/TRBV12-4 | ASRPSSTDTQY
TRBV7-9 | ASSRGVRLWGNTEAF
TRBV29-1 | SVDRGQGRVETQY
TRBV5-6 | ASSLAGQLAKNIQY
TRBV7-3 | ASSSQAGGTSVGANVLT
TRBV27 | ASSSAIPSGDNEQF
TRBV5-1 | ASSLAGTGGITDTQY
TRBV7-2 | ASSPNWGREPYEQY
TRBV6-2/TRBV6-3 | ASSSPLAGPSGNTIY
TRBV24-1 | ATSPGSGETQY
TRBV3-1 | ASSQALGQDNQPQH
TRBV6-1 | ASSEDWGEETQY
TRBV4-1 | ASSQLEGADTQY
TRBV28 | ASSLLGEEETQY
TRBV11-3 | ASSKRGGGPQETQY
TRBV12-3/TRBV12-4 | ASSVQPWQGGQPQH
TRBV9 | ASSPGHTEAF
TRBV7-2 | ASSLQGLQETQY
TRBV20-1 | SAPRVGGEQF
TRBV4-3 | ASSQDRTGDGYT
TRBV9 | ASSVATGFGVGSSYNEQF
TRBV12-3/TRBV12-4 | ASGQGQLLNTEAF
TRBV12-3/TRBV12-4 | ASSLSASSNTEAF
TRBV7-6 | ASSLELAGGLNTGELF
TRBV14 | ASSPAGAMFPNEQF
TRBV3-1 | ASSQDLTSEHPSYEQY
TRBV7-9 | ASSQTPGQGPDTQY
TRBV7-2 | ASSRLGVEAF
TRBV20-1 | SASLGGTEAF
TRBV6-5 | ASSYRGQWTEAF
TRBV12-3/TRBV12-4 | ASRLHGSNYGYT
TRBV7-2 | ASKGQFYNEQF
TRBV5-1 | ASSRATGRTGELF
TRBV12-3/TRBV12-4 | ASSQFYRGLSSYGYT
TRBV10-3 | AIRPLGGPSTDTQY
TRBV5-1 | ASSLLQGGDGYT